The 9 T cell receptor beta chains below come from one sample, sequenced in a study of monozygotic twins with cystic fibrosis. Repertoires were generated with immunoSEQ multiplex PCR, while TCRdb's copy carries only in-frame clones and drops some. The sample records around 21,000 clones, about 86% being singletons. The sample comprised blood. The source of these receptors is a woman in her 30s with cystic fibrosis.

V gene TRBV19 combines with J gene TRBJ2-3, with D perhaps TRBD2 (5 bases). Trimming removed 6 bases from V and 6 bases from J, with 16 bases in between. Germline CDR1 LNHDA, CDR2 SQIVND (reference sequence). The CDR3 loop spans 14 amino acids. The CDR3 DNA reads as TGTGCCAGTAGCAGCGTAGCGCTGAGGGATACGCAGTATTTT. This translates into CASSSVALRDTQYF.

This clone was observed once. This sequence joins TRBV2 and TRBJ1-2; 8 bases map to TRBD1. The trim removed 6 bases at V and 3 bases at J, leaving 15 bases unmatched. The germline CDR1 and CDR2 sequences are SNHLY and FYNNEI. The CDR3 covers 17 residues. CDR3 DNA sequence: TGTGCCAGCAGCCAAAACGTCCTGGACAGGGCTTACTATGGCTACACCTTC. This encodes CASSQNVLDRAYYGYTF.

This rearrangement joins TRBV5-5 to TRBJ1-1; possible D gene TRBD1, 5 bases. This CDR3 is 16 amino acids long. V lost 0 bases and J lost 4, with 16 bases in between. Germline-derived CDR1 and CDR2 are SGHKS and YYEKEE (reference sequence). The DNA of the CDR3 is TGTGCCAGCAGCTTGGGGCGACAGCTTGGGAGCACTGAAGCTTTCTTT. Its translation is CASSLGRQLGSTEAFF.

The chain combines TRBV7-9 with TRBJ2-1; 11 nucleotides agree with TRBD1. CDR3 size: 15 residues. The V segment lost 5 bases and the J segment 7 bases; nucleotides outside the gene matches: 7. The V gene's germline CDR1 is SEHNR and CDR2 FQNEAQ (reference sequence). CDR3 in DNA: TGTGCCAGCAGCGAAGCCGGGACAGGGGGGAATGAGCAGTTCTTC. Protein: CASSEAGTGGNEQFF.

This rearrangement joins TRBV4-1 to TRBJ1-4, with 10 bases identical to TRBD1. Germline V lookup: CDR1 MGHRA, CDR2 YSYEKL. The CDR3 spans 17 residues. Losses at the gene ends were 4 bases for V and 1 base for J; bases not matched to a gene: 6. CDR3: CASSPRTGGGTNEKLFF. CDR3 bases: TGCGCCAGCAGCCCAAGGACAGGGGGGGGAACTAATGAAAAACTGTTTTTT.

The chain recombines TRBV15 with TRBJ2-1; TRBD2 agrees at 7 bases. The ends lost 0 bases at V and 10 bases at J; junction bases unmatched: 15. The CDR3 is 17 residues long. CDR1 is LNHNV and CDR2 is YYDKDF in the germline V gene (reference sequence). The CDR3 bases are TGTGCCACCAGCAGAGATGGGGGGGGACTGAAACGTCAGGAGCAGTTCTTC. Encoded protein: CATSRDGGGLKRQEQFF.

The chain is built from TRBV6-1 and TRBJ2-5, with no clear D. The CDR3 loop spans 14 amino acids. The germline V gene has CDR1 MNHNS and CDR2 SASEGT. The V end lost 8 bases, the J end lost 1 base, and 14 bases lay between the germline ends. The CDR3 spells CASRLSTVQETQYF. In DNA form, the CDR3 reads TGTGCCAGCCGGCTTTCGACGGTCCAAGAGACCCAGTACTTC.

The V gene is TRBV7-9, the J gene TRBJ2-5; D remains unclear. The CDR3 totals 11 residues. With 2 bases removed from V and 5 bases from J, the gap between germline ends came to 3 bases. CDR1 is SEHNR and CDR2 is FQNEAQ in the germline V gene (reference sequence). CDR3 sequence: CASSLSETQYF. The CDR3 DNA reads as TGTGCCAGCAGCTTAAGTGAGACCCAGTACTTC. Based on the CDR3 plus reference TRBV7-9 and TRBJ2-5, the full variable domain is DTGVSQNPRHKITKRGQNVTFRCDPISEHNRLYWYRQTLGQGPEFLTYFQNEAQLEKSRLLSDRFSAERPKGSFSTLEIQRTEQGDSAMYLCASSLSETQYFGPGTRLLVL.

The CDR3 protein is CASSQLAGSSYNEQFF. In DNA, the CDR3 is TGTGCCAGCAGCCAATTAGCGGGGAGCTCCTACAATGAGCAGTTCTTC. The chain couples TRBV7-9 to TRBJ2-1; TRBD2 matches at 8 bases. V lost 5 bases and J lost 0; bases outside the gene matches: 6. Germline V gives CDR1 SEHNR, CDR2 FQNEAQ (reference sequence). The CDR3 totals 16 residues.